This T cell receptor (beta chain) is drawn from a study of blood T cell repertoires in COVID-19. Study in general: From the United States, Italy and Spain came samples of acute and convalescent COVID-19.

In the authors' workflow: Amplified reference gene primers provided the basis for estimating nucleated cell counts. This table comes from immunoSEQ multiplex PCR, and its TCRdb copy is limited to in-frame clones, with some not included. V and J calls and clone size are those listed in that table; D and trimming were worked out from the DNA. The sample has around 250,000 clones; 88% are singletons. Those who participated ranged in age from roughly 18 to 95 years and resided in about two dozen US areas. Participant-given clinical history determined each cohort assignment. CDR1 is SEHNR, CDR2 FQNEAQ, per germline (reference sequence). Trimming removed 4 bases from V and 4 bases from J, with 13 bases in between. The CDR3 contains 14 residues. As to this clone: This sample also contains other DNA sequences that code for the same CDR3.

The rearrangement joins TRBV7-9 to TRBJ1-1, with D possibly TRBD1 on 6 matching bases. This sequence was found in a woman aged 40 to 50 with acute COVID-19. What was sequenced was PBMCs or T cells enriched from blood (not recorded which). In DNA, the CDR3 is TGTGCCAGCAGCTCAGGATTACAGGGCACTGAAGCTTTCTTT. Protein: CASSSGLQGTEAFF.